This T cell receptor beta chain was retrieved from a study of blood T cell repertoires in COVID-19. This study enrolled people aged roughly 18 to 100 from under 25 US geographic areas. Clinical histories supplied by participants themselves formed the basis of cohort assignment. The germline gives CDR1 MGHRA, CDR2 YSYEKL. The CDR3 has 17 residues. Unmatched junction bases numbered 10, after V lost 2 bases and J lost 2 bases. As processed by the authors: Reference gene primer amplification gave estimated nucleated cell counts. Measured with immunoSEQ multiplex PCR; TCRdb has only the in-frame clones, and not every one. D and trimming were read from the DNA, whereas the V and J calls and clone size are those reported in that table. The sample has about 380,000 clones, about 88% seen once.

The V gene is TRBV4-1, the J gene TRBJ2-7, with 9 bases matching TRBD1. The sequence was obtained from a woman under 40 who had recovered from COVID-19. The sample consisted of PBMCs or T cells enriched from blood (not recorded which). The CDR3 sequence: CASSQPLDRDRAYEQYF. CDR3 DNA: TGCGCCAGCAGCCAACCTCTAGACCGGGACAGGGCCTACGAGCAGTACTTC.